What follows are 3 T cell receptor beta chains derived from one specimen sequenced in a study of CD8 T cells in Susac syndrome. Random-hexamer reverse transcription was applied to roughly 0.5 to 1 ug RNA. TCRdb re-called the immunoSEQ multiplex PCR reads with MiXCR, one entry per CDR3 protein. The sample records 200,000 or so distinct CDR3 sequences, around 96% being singletons. Sequencing input: CD4+ T cells from PBMCs. The receptors here all came from a human donor with multiple sclerosis.

The genes are TRBV6-5 and TRBJ2-2; TRBD2 matches 13 bases. This CDR3 comprises 16 residues. The V gene end was trimmed by 2 bases and the J gene end by 5 bases; junction bases not matched to a gene: 2. The germline gives CDR1 MNHEY, CDR2 SVGAGI. The CDR3 DNA sequence: TGTGCCAGCAGTTACAAGGGACTAGCGGGAACCGGGGAGCTGTTTTTT. It specifies CASSYKGLAGTGELFF.

The chain carries TRBV3-1 and TRBJ2-1, with 10 bases aligning to TRBD2. There are 16 residues in the CDR3. The trim removed 3 bases at V and 6 bases at J, leaving 8 bases unmatched. Germline V lookup: CDR1 LGHDT, CDR2 YNNKEL (reference sequence). CDR3 nucleotide sequence: TGTGCCAGCAGCCATCCTCTAGCGGGGGTCGGCAATGAGCAGTTCTTC. Protein: CASSHPLAGVGNEQFF.

This chain uses TRBV24-1 with TRBJ2-7; possible D gene TRBD2, 5 bases. With 4 bases removed from V and 7 bases from J, the gap between germline ends came to 7 bases. The CDR3 has 11 residues. Germline V CDR1 and CDR2: KGHDR, SFDVKD. CDR3 loop: CATSDGVEQYF. In DNA form, the CDR3 reads TGTGCCACCAGTGACGGGGTTGAGCAGTACTTC.